The next 8 T cell receptor beta chains were all read from a single sample in a study of shared clonotypes between healthy human individuals. Sequenced by immunoSEQ multiplex PCR; TCRdb stores in-frame clones only, minus some. The data show roughly 680,000 clones, with around 77% seen just once and more than 1.5% held by the top ten. The sample was memory CD4+ T cells sorted from blood. The subset denotes: CD45RA-negative fraction. The receptors shown here come from a woman aged 25 to 45 in good health.

The chain combines TRBV2 with TRBJ1-4; the D gene is possibly TRBD1 (5 bases). Trimming shortened V by 5 bases and J by 8 bases, and 18 bases separated the two germline ends. Germline CDR1 and CDR2: SNHLY and FYNNEI. The CDR3 covers 15 residues. CDR3 sequence: CASSPLGTRDEKLFF. CDR3 sequence (DNA): TGTGCCAGCAGTCCGCTGGGGACCAGAGACGAAAAACTGTTTTTT.

This clone was detected only a few times. The chain employs TRBV5-4 and TRBJ2-7; 9 positions match TRBD1. CDR3 length: 19 residues. Germline CDR1 is SGHNT and CDR2 is YYREEE (reference sequence). Trimming cost V 5 bases and J 3 bases; bases outside gene matches: 21. CDR3 residues: CASRFGSSARDRVYYEQYF. The CDR3 DNA is TGTGCCAGCAGGTTCGGATCCTCGGCCCGGGACAGGGTTTACTACGAGCAGTACTTC. Variable domain in full (rest from reference TRBV5-4 and TRBJ2-7): ETGVTQSPTHLIKTRGQQVTLRCSSQSGHNTVSWYQQALGQGPQFIFQYYREEENGRGNFPPRFSGLQFPNYSSELNVNALELDDSALYLCASRFGSSARDRVYYEQYFGPGTRLTVT.

V usage is TRBV11-1 and J usage is TRBJ2-1; D call uncertain. The CDR3 totals 14 residues. Trimming left V 4 bases short and J 4 bases short, with 11 bases between. From germline, CDR1 is SGHAT and CDR2 FQDESV (reference sequence). Written as DNA, the CDR3 is TGTGCCAGCAGCTCGAGAACCAGTTACAATGAGCAGTTCTTC. Protein: CASSSRTSYNEQFF.

The chain joins TRBV6-5 to TRBJ1-4, with D tentatively TRBD1 (6 bases). The CDR3 covers 16 residues. Germline V CDR1 and CDR2: MNHEY, SVGAGI. Trimming shortened V by 4 bases and J by 4 bases, and 16 bases separated the two germline ends. CDR3 residues: CASSWGGGLGNEKLFF. For the CDR3, the DNA is TGTGCCAGCAGTTGGGGGGGCGGTCTTGGTAATGAAAAACTGTTTTTT.

The CDR3 protein is CASSLRLVSDTQYF. CDR3 nucleotides: TGTGCCAGCAGCTTAAGGCTTGTCTCAGATACGCAGTATTTT. The chain couples TRBV7-2 to TRBJ2-3, with D hard to call. This CDR3 has 14 residues. Germline V gives CDR1 SGHTA, CDR2 FQGNSA. Trimming took 2 bases from V and 4 from J, leaving 10 bases between them.

CDR3 in DNA: TGTGCCAGCAGTTACTCGTTGGGACAAGAGACCCAGTACTTC. Protein: CASSYSLGQETQYF. The rearrangement joins TRBV6-5 to TRBJ2-5; D unresolved. The CDR3 totals 14 residues. V lost 0 bases and J 2 bases, leaving 7 bases between the germline ends. Germline CDR1 reads MNHEY; CDR2 reads SVGAGI.

This clone occurred once. This sequence joins TRBV9 and TRBJ1-3, with TRBD1 identical over 11 bases. With 4 bases clipped from V and 6 bases from J, the junction kept 9 bases outside the gene matches. The germline V gene encodes CDR1 SGDLS and CDR2 YYNGEE. CDR3 size: 16 residues. This CDR3 is CASSTWTGGFANTIYF. The DNA for the CDR3 is TGTGCCAGCAGCACGTGGACAGGGGGCTTTGCAAACACCATATATTTT.

This chain joins TRBV18 and TRBJ2-5; 7 bases agree with TRBD1. V dropped 1 base and J dropped 4; count of bases not matched to a gene: 6. The V gene's germline CDR1 is KGHSH and CDR2 LQKENI. The CDR3 has 15 residues. This CDR3 reads CASSPRGQLRETQYF. CDR3 DNA sequence: TGTGCCAGCTCACCACGGGGACAGTTAAGAGAGACCCAGTACTTC.